Following are 13 T cell receptor beta chains from one sample sequenced in a study of blood T cell repertoires in COVID-19. Data came from immunoSEQ multiplex PCR; TCRdb stores just in-frame clones and leaves some out. In the table there are about 77,000 clones, 90% of which are singletons. Sequencing input: peripheral blood. These receptors were collected from a woman at least 80 years old with active or convalescent COVID-19.

The chain links TRBV24-1 to TRBJ2-3, with TRBD2 identical over 7 bases. The CDR3 has 15 residues. J gave up 2 bases and V 2 bases, and 3 bases lay outside the gene matches. Germline V lookup: CDR1 KGHDR, CDR2 SFDVKD. This CDR3 reads CATSDSSGDTDTQYF. The CDR3 coding sequence is TGTGCCACCAGTGATTCGAGCGGGGACACAGATACGCAGTATTTT.

This chain joins TRBV7-9 and TRBJ1-3; tentatively, D is TRBD1 (5 bases). The CDR3 runs 16 residues. The V gene's germline CDR1 is SEHNR and CDR2 FQNEAQ (reference sequence). V lost 2 bases and J 4 bases, leaving 15 bases between the germline ends. The DNA of the CDR3 is TGTGCCAGCAGCTTATCCCAGGGTCGAAGCGGAAACACCATATATTTT. It is translated as CASSLSQGRSGNTIYF.

The chain uses TRBV5-1 and TRBJ2-7, with D perhaps matching TRBD1 (5 bases). CDR1 is SGHRS, CDR2 YFSETQ, per germline. V lost 3 bases to trimming and J lost 7 bases, with 11 bases between them. The CDR3 runs to 12 residues. The CDR3, as DNA: TGCGCCAGCAGCTCAGGGATGAATGAGCAGTACTTC. Protein sequence: CASSSGMNEQYF.

This clone has more than one count but fewer than ten. The chain links TRBV19 to TRBJ2-1, with 10 positions matching TRBD2. Trimming cost V 2 bases and J 8 bases; bases outside gene matches: 6. The CDR3 is 15 residues long. The germline gives CDR1 LNHDA, CDR2 SQIVND (reference sequence). The CDR3: CASSILGLAIDEQFF. The DNA of the CDR3 is TGTGCCAGTAGTATACTGGGACTAGCGATAGATGAGCAGTTCTTC.

This clone was counted once. The chain carries TRBV10-3 and TRBJ1-4, with D perhaps matching TRBD1 (5 bases). V lost 6 bases, J lost 7 bases, and 18 bases lay in between. This CDR3 is 15 amino acids long. CDR1 is ENHRY, CDR2 SYGVKD, per germline. The CDR3 spells CAIRPQGKTGEKLFF. The CDR3 DNA sequence: TGTGCCATCAGACCGCAGGGAAAGACCGGTGAAAAACTGTTTTTT.

V is TRBV10-3 and J is TRBJ1-2; D possibly corresponds to TRBD1 (5 bases). The V gene's germline CDR1 is ENHRY and CDR2 SYGVKD. The CDR3 extends over 12 amino acids. Trimming stripped 8 bases from V and 4 bases from J, with 11 bases between. The CDR3 loop is CAIGGGLYGYTF. In nucleotides, the CDR3 is TGTGCCATCGGGGGAGGTCTCTATGGCTACACCTTC.

The CDR3 sequence is CASSQQHPGTGNSAEAFF. CDR3 sequence (DNA): TGTGCCAGCAGCCAACAACACCCCGGGACAGGAAATTCGGCTGAAGCTTTCTTT. The chain recombines TRBV4-2 with TRBJ1-1; 8 positions match TRBD1. The CDR3 length is 18 residues. V lost 2 bases to trimming and J lost 6 bases; unmatched junction nucleotides: 17. The V gene's germline CDR1 is LGHNA and CDR2 YNFKEQ.

The chain is built from TRBV7-8 and TRBJ2-1, with TRBD2 as a possible D gene (7 bases). V gave up 5 bases and J gave up 4 bases, with 15 bases separating them. The CDR3 sequence is 15 residues long. Germline V gene data show CDR1 as SGHVS and CDR2 as FQNEAQ. The CDR3 DNA is TGTGCCAGCAGCCGAGGGGGGGGGACGTACAATGAGCAGTTCTTC. Its protein is CASSRGGGTYNEQFF.

The sample holds a few counts of this clone. The chain has TRBV6-2 or TRBV6-3 and TRBJ1-3; 7 bases map to TRBD1. The germline V gene encodes CDR1 MNHEY and CDR2 SVGEGT. V was clipped by 4 bases and J by 0 bases; unmatched bases: 3. CDR3 length equals 15 residues. The CDR3 nucleotides are TGTGCCAGCAGTTGGGACAGAGGCTCTGGAAACACCATATATTTT. Protein: CASSWDRGSGNTIYF.

In its sample, this clone was seen once. The CDR3 nucleotides read TGTGCCAGCAGCGTAGGCCTAGCGGGGTTCACAGATACGCAGTATTTT. Translation gives CASSVGLAGFTDTQYF. The chain is built from TRBV9 and TRBJ2-3, with 9 bases aligning to TRBD2. Trimming removed 0 bases from V and 2 bases from J; junction bases left unmatched: 4. Germline values: CDR1 SGDLS, CDR2 YYNGEE. The CDR3 covers 16 residues.

This chain links TRBV15 with TRBJ1-2, with 7 bases matching TRBD1. Trimming removed 7 bases from V and 4 bases from J; junction bases left unmatched: 12. This CDR3 has 15 residues. Germline V gives CDR1 LNHNV, CDR2 YYDKDF (reference sequence). The CDR3 sequence: CATTRQGREFYGYTF. DNA for the CDR3: TGTGCCACCACGCGACAGGGAAGGGAGTTCTATGGCTACACCTTC.

The chain employs TRBV24-1 and TRBJ2-5; TRBD1 matches at 10 bases. Germline values: CDR1 KGHDR, CDR2 SFDVKD. The CDR3 consists of 15 residues. V shed 4 bases and J 3 bases; nucleotides not matched to a gene: 4. The DNA for the CDR3 is TGTGCCACCAGTGACCCTGGGACAGGGGAAGAGACCCAGTACTTC. This codes for CATSDPGTGEETQYF.

The chain uses TRBV7-2 and TRBJ2-2; D remains unclear. The V gene lost 0 bases and the J gene lost 8 bases, with 13 bases spanning the gap. The CDR3 sequence is 15 residues long. Germline CDR1 reads SGHTA; CDR2 reads FQGNSA. Here the CDR3 DNA reads TGTGCCAGCAGCTTAGCGATTCCTGGCTGGGGGGAGCTGTTTTTT. Translated: CASSLAIPGWGELFF.